These 21 T cell receptor beta chains were sequenced from one sample in a study of shared clonotypes between healthy human individuals. The data were produced by immunoSEQ multiplex PCR, yet TCRdb's version contains in-frame clones alone and is incomplete. The sample holds more than 2,000,000 clones, roughly 92% seen once. Sequenced: naive CD4+ T cells sorted from blood. Subset meaning: CD45RA+ positively selected. The receptors were gathered from a man aged 18 to 30 in good health.

The chain employs TRBV6-1 and TRBJ1-1, with TRBD1 as a possible D gene (5 bases). Deletions cut 6 bases from V and 4 bases from J, with 15 bases between. The CDR3 length is 14 residues. CDR1 and CDR2 from the germline V gene are MNHNS and SASEGT. In DNA form, the CDR3 reads TGTGCCAGCAGCCTACTCGGACAAATCACTGAAGCTTTCTTT. It codes for CASSLLGQITEAFF.

The chain recombines TRBV7-9 with TRBJ1-4; a weak D match, TRBD1 (5 bases). The germline V gene encodes CDR1 SEHNR and CDR2 FQNEAQ (reference sequence). The CDR3 consists of 14 residues. V gave up 3 bases and J gave up 7 bases, with 12 bases separating them. DNA for the CDR3: TGTGCCAGCAGCTTGTCCGGGGCCGGTGAAAAACTGTTTTTT. It encodes CASSLSGAGEKLFF.

The chain has TRBV6-5 and TRBJ2-7; D may be TRBD1 (6 bases). The CDR3 spans 13 residues. Trimming stripped 6 bases from V and 5 bases from J, with 14 bases between. Germline V gives CDR1 MNHEY, CDR2 SVGAGI. Written as DNA, the CDR3 is TGTGCCAGCAGAGACAGGACTGGCGACGAGCAGTACTTC. Amino acid sequence: CASRDRTGDEQYF.

The V call is TRBV30, the J call TRBJ1-5; TRBD1 might be the D (5 bases). CDR3 length: 15 amino acids. Trimming pared 3 bases from V and 0 bases from J, leaving 12 bases between. CDR1 GTSNPN and CDR2 SVGIG come from the germline V gene (reference sequence). CDR3 in amino acids: CAWRGRGGSNQPQHF. The CDR3 coding sequence is TGTGCCTGGAGGGGACGTGGCGGTAGCAATCAGCCCCAGCATTTT.

This clone occurred once. Mismatch with germline at one junction end may stem from a read error. V is TRBV9 and J is TRBJ1-2; perhaps TRBD1 as D (6 bases). This CDR3 has 14 residues. CDR1 and CDR2 from the germline V gene are SGDLS and YYNGEE. CDR3 sequence (DNA): TGTGCCAGCAGCGCGGGGTCCGGGACAAGGGAACATTACTTC. It codes for CASSAGSGTREHYF.

This clone was picked up a small number of times. Other DNA sequences within the sample encode an identical CDR3. The chain is built from TRBV18 and TRBJ2-7, with D tentatively TRBD1 (6 bases). Trimming left V 3 bases short and J 3 bases short, with 9 bases between. This CDR3 is built from 13 residues. Looked up from germline, CDR1 is KGHSH and CDR2 is LQKENI. The CDR3 spells CASSPGQVYEQYF. The CDR3 DNA sequence: TGTGCCAGCTCACCGGGACAAGTCTACGAGCAGTACTTC.

The V call is TRBV9, the J call TRBJ1-4, with 8 bases identical to TRBD1. After removal of 3 bases from V and 4 bases from J, the junction contained 5 bases not matched to a gene. CDR3 length: 15 residues. The germline gives CDR1 SGDLS, CDR2 YYNGEE. This chain's CDR3 is CASSGWTGRNEKLFF. CDR3 nucleotides: TGTGCCAGCAGCGGTTGGACAGGGCGTAATGAAAAACTGTTTTTT.

Regarding this clone: The identical CDR3 is also encoded by other nucleotide sequences in the sample. The chain has TRBV4-1 and TRBJ2-5, with D possibly being TRBD2 (5 bases). The CDR3 is 13 amino acids. The V and J ends lost 4 bases and 2 bases respectively, with 8 bases between them. Germline V gives CDR1 MGHRA, CDR2 YSYEKL. The chain's CDR3 is CASSLGVQETQYF. The DNA for the CDR3 is TGCGCCAGCAGCCTCGGGGTTCAAGAGACCCAGTACTTC.

This clone was seen once. The gene calls are TRBV5-1 and TRBJ1-3; unclear D gene. The CDR3 extends over 15 amino acids. Per germline, CDR1 SGHRS and CDR2 YFSETQ. The V end was cut by 3 bases, the J end by 2 bases, with 12 bases between. The CDR3 DNA sequence: TGCGCCAGCAGCTCTCAGCTGGGCGCTGGAAACACCATATATTTT. As protein: CASSSQLGAGNTIYF.

This chain connects TRBV6-5 to TRBJ1-1; a possible D gene is TRBD1 (5 bases). This CDR3 contains 15 residues. The V and J ends lost 0 bases and 4 bases respectively, with 12 bases between them. Germline values: CDR1 MNHEY, CDR2 SVGAGI. CDR3 DNA: TGTGCCAGCAGTTACTCGTCAGGGCTCCCCACTGAAGCTTTCTTT. Encoded protein: CASSYSSGLPTEAFF.

This CDR3 reads CASSSGTSGSNEQFF. DNA of the CDR3: TGTGCCAGCAGCTCCGGGACTAGCGGGAGTAATGAGCAGTTCTTC. This chain connects TRBV11-2 to TRBJ2-1; 14 bases fit TRBD2. The CDR3 totals 15 residues. V gave up 4 bases and J gave up 7 bases; unmatched junction bases: 3. CDR1 and CDR2 from the germline V gene are SGHAT and FQNNGV.

This clone was seen just once. The CDR3 nucleotides read TGTGCCAGCAGTTTAGGTCGGACAGGGGGTGAAAAACTGTTTTTT. Translated: CASSLGRTGGEKLFF. The chain recombines TRBV28 with TRBJ1-4; the match to TRBD1 covers 10 bases. With 2 bases clipped from V and 7 bases from J, the junction kept 4 bases outside the gene matches. The CDR3 has 15 residues. The V gene's germline CDR1 is MDHEN and CDR2 SYDVKM.

As regards this clone: Other DNA sequences in this specimen translate into the identical CDR3. This rearrangement joins TRBV5-1 to TRBJ2-2; the match to TRBD1 covers 9 bases. In germline, CDR1 is SGHRS, CDR2 YFSETQ. The CDR3 sequence is 15 residues long. V dropped 4 bases and J dropped 5; count of bases not matched to a gene: 6. CDR3: CASSPGQGLTGELFF. CDR3 bases: TGCGCCAGCAGCCCCGGACAGGGGTTGACCGGGGAGCTGTTTTTT.

Worth noting for this clone: The same CDR3 is also encoded by other DNA sequences in this sample. The rearrangement links TRBV28 to TRBJ2-7, with 7 bases fitting TRBD1. J lost 0 bases, V lost 6 bases, and 5 bases had no gene match. CDR3 length: 14 amino acids. Germline lookup yields CDR1 MDHEN and CDR2 SYDVKM. CDR3 loop: CASSSGTVSYEQYF. The CDR3 nucleotides are TGTGCCAGCAGCTCCGGGACAGTCTCCTACGAGCAGTACTTC.

This clone was recorded once. This chain joins TRBV11-2 and TRBJ1-2; no clear D gene. Germline V lookup: CDR1 SGHAT, CDR2 FQNNGV. This CDR3 is 12 amino acids long. V was trimmed by 2 bases and J by 7 bases, leaving 8 bases between them. For the CDR3, the DNA is TGTGCCAGCAGCTTATATCTGGGTGGCTACACCTTC. Amino acids: CASSLYLGGYTF.

Regarding this clone: The same CDR3 is also encoded by other DNA sequences in this sample. The genes are TRBV30 and TRBJ2-5; possibly TRBD1 for D (5 bases). This CDR3 comprises 13 residues. Germline V gene lookup returns CDR1 GTSNPN and CDR2 SVGIG (reference sequence). V was cut by 3 bases and J by 2 bases, with 10 bases left in between. The CDR3 DNA reads as TGTGCCTGGAGCGGACAAGGACAAGAGACCCAGTACTTC. It codes for CAWSGQGQETQYF.

The chain uses TRBV25-1 and TRBJ1-1, with D possibly being TRBD1 (6 bases). Germline lookup yields CDR1 MGHDK and CDR2 SYGVNS. Trimming took 1 base from V and 1 from J, leaving 13 bases between them. CDR3 length equals 16 residues. CDR3: CASSEFGGRGNTEAFF. CDR3 DNA: TGTGCCAGCAGTGAATTTGGGGGGCGCGGGAACACTGAAGCTTTCTTT. The whole variable domain, filled in from reference TRBV25-1 and TRBJ1-1, reads EADIYQTPRYLVIGTGKKITLECSQTMGHDKMYWYQQDPGMELHLIHYSYGVNSTEKGDLSSESTVSRIRTEHFPLTLESARPSHTSQYLCASSEFGGRGNTEAFFGQGTRLTVV.

With regard to this clone: Other DNA sequences in this sample translate to the same CDR3. The genes are TRBV7-9 and TRBJ1-1; D possibly corresponds to TRBD1 (5 bases). V dropped 2 bases and J dropped 1 base, with 8 bases sitting between them. CDR1 and CDR2 from the germline V gene are SEHNR and FQNEAQ (reference sequence). CDR3 size: 14 residues. This chain's CDR3 is CASSLLQGNTEAFF. CDR3 nucleotides: TGTGCCAGCAGCTTATTGCAGGGGAACACTGAAGCTTTCTTT.

As for this clone: Other DNA sequences from this sample encode an identical CDR3 as well. V and J are TRBV7-9 and TRBJ1-6; 7 nucleotides agree with TRBD1. Germline CDR1 reads SEHNR; CDR2 reads FQNEAQ (reference sequence). V lost 5 bases and J lost 7; bases outside the gene matches: 8. CDR3 length: 15 residues. CDR3 sequence: CASSPRGTENSPLHF. The CDR3 DNA follows: TGTGCCAGCAGCCCTCGCGGGACAGAGAATTCACCCCTCCACTTT.

The chain couples TRBV2 to TRBJ1-1; 7 nucleotides line up with TRBD1. J gave up 4 bases and V 6 bases, and 8 bases lay outside the gene matches. The CDR3 runs 14 residues. Germline V gene lookup returns CDR1 SNHLY and CDR2 FYNNEI. The DNA for the CDR3 is TGTGCCAGCAGCGGACAGGCGGTGGTCACTGAAGCTTTCTTT. As protein: CASSGQAVVTEAFF.

This chain uses TRBV7-2 with TRBJ2-7; the match to TRBD1 covers 8 bases. The V gene end was trimmed by 7 bases and the J gene end by 6 bases; junction bases not matched to a gene: 11. Germline V CDR1 and CDR2: SGHTA, FQGNSA. The CDR3 extends over 14 amino acids. The CDR3 region is CASTRTTGVGEQYF. In DNA, the CDR3 is TGTGCCAGCACCCGCACGACAGGGGTGGGCGAGCAGTACTTC.